The 9 T cell receptor beta chains presented below share a single source sample, sequenced in a study of T cell responses to AZD1222 COVID-19 vaccine. Some clones are missing from TCRdb's copy, which holds only in-frame ones; the method was immunoSEQ multiplex PCR. Here the sample spans roughly 150,000 clones, about nine tenths being singletons. This sample comprised peripheral blood, obtained 28 days after the second AZD1222 dose. Every receptor here comes from an adult who received the AZD1222 COVID-19 vaccine.

The chain links TRBV19 to TRBJ1-2, with D maybe TRBD1 (6 bases). V was cut by 3 bases and J by 0 bases, with 17 bases left in between. The CDR3 extends over 17 amino acids. The germline V gene encodes CDR1 LNHDA and CDR2 SQIVND (reference sequence). The CDR3 bases are TGTGCCAGTAGTATTGGACAGAGCCGACCTTCTAACTATGGCTACACCTTC. Translation gives CASSIGQSRPSNYGYTF.

V gene TRBV19 combines with J gene TRBJ2-2; TRBD2 matches at 8 bases. The germline V gene has CDR1 LNHDA and CDR2 SQIVND (reference sequence). Trimming removed 6 bases from V and 1 base from J; junction bases left unmatched: 7. The CDR3 has 16 amino acids. The CDR3 sequence: CASSPSSGRNTGELFF. The DNA for the CDR3 is TGTGCCAGTAGCCCCTCGAGCGGGAGGAACACCGGGGAGCTGTTTTTT.

The chain recombines TRBV11-2 with TRBJ1-2, with a possible D match to TRBD1 (5 bases). Trimming took 5 bases from V and 8 from J, leaving 15 bases between them. The CDR3 is 13 residues long. Germline CDR1 SGHAT, CDR2 FQNNGV. The DNA for the CDR3 is TGTGCCAGCAGCAACAGGTTTCCGGGGGGCTACACCTTC. Translation gives CASSNRFPGGYTF.

The chain links TRBV30 to TRBJ1-5; the D gene is possibly TRBD1 (6 bases). Trimming pared 2 bases from V and 7 bases from J, leaving 18 bases between. In germline, CDR1 is GTSNPN, CDR2 SVGIG (reference sequence). This CDR3 contains 15 residues. CDR3 amino acids: CAWSFGQPGAQPQHF. CDR3 coding DNA: TGTGCCTGGAGTTTCGGGCAGCCGGGGGCCCAGCCCCAGCATTTT.

The chain links TRBV30 to TRBJ1-2; 8 bases line up with TRBD1. The ends lost 7 bases at V and 1 base at J; junction bases unmatched: 8. Germline-derived CDR1 and CDR2 are GTSNPN and SVGIG (reference sequence). The CDR3 has 14 amino acids. The CDR3 reads CAYDRGYNNYGYTF. CDR3 bases: TGTGCCTACGACAGGGGTTACAATAACTATGGCTACACCTTC.

The chain combines TRBV24-1 with TRBJ2-3; D is unclear. The CDR3 consists of 15 residues. V shed 4 bases and J shed 5 bases, with 15 bases lying between them. The germline V gene encodes CDR1 KGHDR and CDR2 SFDVKD. CDR3 nucleotide sequence: TGTGCCACCAGTGACCCTAGGGCCGCCGTAGATACGCAGTATTTT. Translated, it gives CATSDPRAAVDTQYF.

The genes are TRBV28 and TRBJ2-6; TRBD1 agrees at 8 bases. The CDR3 sequence is 18 residues long. The junction had 11 bases not matched to a gene; V was cut back by 5 bases and J by 2 bases. Per germline, CDR1 MDHEN and CDR2 SYDVKM. For the CDR3, the DNA is TGTGCCAGCAGTATACCCAGGGACAGGAGAACTGGGGCCAACGTCCTGACTTTC. This gives the protein CASSIPRDRRTGANVLTF.

The chain is built from TRBV18 and TRBJ2-7, with D perhaps matching TRBD1 (6 bases). The CDR3 contains 14 residues. V was clipped by 3 bases and J by 2 bases, with 11 bases between them. The germline CDR1 and CDR2 sequences are KGHSH and LQKENI. CDR3 region: CASSPGAPTYEQYF. The CDR3 nucleotides are TGTGCCAGCTCACCGGGGGCTCCTACCTACGAGCAGTACTTC.

J is TRBJ2-7 and V is TRBV29-1, with D unresolved. CDR3 length equals 12 residues. The germline gives CDR1 SQVTM, CDR2 ANQGSEA. V was pared by 1 base and J by 5 bases, with 9 bases between. Written as DNA, the CDR3 is TGCAGCGTTGAAGGACTGTCCAACGAGCAGTACTTC. This codes for CSVEGLSNEQYF.